This T cell receptor beta chain was found in a study of T cell responses to AZD1222 COVID-19 vaccine. Study-level results: Spike-specific TCR repertoires showed rising breadth and depth after two AZD1222 doses. Reportedly, nearly half of unique spike TCRs recognized epitopes outside B.1.351/B.1.1.7 mutations.

This clone was observed a single time. No antigen is known for it. The protocol was immunoSEQ multiplex PCR, while the TCRdb copy is restricted to in-frame clones and leaves out a portion. This table holds around 130,000 clones, approximately 90% found once. CDR1 is SGHTA and CDR2 is FQGTGA in the germline V gene. CDR3 length: 14 amino acids. V trimming: 5 bases; J trimming: 3 bases; junction bases outside the gene matches: 7. The sequence was collected from an adult who received the AZD1222 COVID-19 vaccine. The chain uses TRBV7-3 and TRBJ2-7; 7 bases map to TRBD1. The material was peripheral blood, obtained 28 days after the second AZD1222 dose. The CDR3 DNA is TGTGCCAGCAGCCTCAGACAGGGTGACTACGAGCAGTACTTC. It codes for CASSLRQGDYEQYF.